This is a list of T cell receptor beta chains from one sample in a study of CD4 T cells in relation to SARS-CoV-2 and coronaviruses. These receptors have no known antigen. The table came from immunoSEQ multiplex PCR; TCRdb's copy has only in-frame clones and leaves some out. The table lists approximately 25,000 clones, about 76% of them singletons, with roughly 15% in the top ten. The specimen sequenced was CD4+ T cells from PBMCs, cultured in vitro. All receptors come from a human donor in good health. The CDR3 runs from the conserved cysteine through the conserved F or W. Fields, in order: CDR3 protein, J gene, clone size, V gene. Size values are once, few and many counts, or a class for expanded clones, and some rows have none.

CASTPGLGRGEQYF TRBJ2-7 once TRBV7-2
CASSKGGHEKLFF TRBJ1-4 . TRBV21-1
CASSLAGELGTDTQYF TRBJ2-3 . TRBV11-1
CASSIVRDYGYTF TRBJ1-2 . TRBV19
CASSLGSSYEQYF TRBJ2-7 . TRBV5-1
CASSYSDSDYGYTF TRBJ1-2 . TRBV6-2/TRBV6-3
CASRGFGPYEQYF TRBJ2-7 . TRBV3-1/TRBV3-2
CASSSGGRSSDTQYF TRBJ2-3 . TRBV27
CASSLASGANVLTF TRBJ2-6 . TRBV14
CASSLYEAGGYTF TRBJ1-2 once TRBV27
CASSLVRGRTGNTIYF TRBJ1-3 medium-sized TRBV11-2
CASSQEYLGVGNYGYTF TRBJ1-2 . TRBV4-3
CASSQGTLAGVGDIQYF TRBJ2-4 . TRBV4-3
CSVQVSGANVLTF TRBJ2-6 . TRBV29-1
CASSFLQDTQYF TRBJ2-3 . TRBV11-2
CASSFSWQGGYNEQFF TRBJ2-1 . TRBV11-2
CASSYSSEHYGYTF TRBJ1-2 . TRBV6-5
CASRPIGGMRGYTF TRBJ1-2 . TRBV5-6
CASSFRDGYSNQPQHF TRBJ1-5 . TRBV7-2
CASSPQRTSGSNEQFF TRBJ2-1 . TRBV5-1
CASSLDRAYNEQFF TRBJ2-1 once TRBV5-1
CASSAQGERVDEQYF TRBJ2-7 few TRBV7-2
CASSESGPNEKLFF TRBJ1-4 once TRBV25-1
CSASVTYNEQFF TRBJ2-1 once TRBV20-1
CASSEWVQMGTQYF TRBJ2-5 . TRBV10-2
CASSYLGPFGNSPLHF TRBJ1-6 . TRBV6-2/TRBV6-3
CASSWTDSGNTIYF TRBJ1-3 . TRBV5-1
CASSLAGTGGMNTGELFF TRBJ2-2 . TRBV7-8
CASSPGGQHTDTQYF TRBJ2-3 once TRBV7-6